Listed below are T cell receptor beta chains from one sample, sequenced in a study of CXCR3-negative and CXCR3-positive naive CD8 T cells. TCRdb re-called the 5' RACE reads and gives one entry per CDR3 protein, without DNA. Its listing shows approximately 38,000 distinct CDR3 sequences. Sequenced input: memory CD8+ T cells from blood. These receptors originate from a human donor in good health. Some clones in this sample may be carry-over from other donors' samples. Both conserved end residues are part of each CDR3. Each record gives: V gene, J gene, CDR3 protein.

v_gene: TRBV4-3; j_gene: TRBJ2-1; CDR3aa: CASSTSSRGTSSYNEQFF
v_gene: TRBV12-3/TRBV12-4; j_gene: TRBJ1-4; CDR3aa: CASTPGRGEREKLFF
v_gene: TRBV29-1; j_gene: TRBJ2-1; CDR3aa: CSVEDRAGAYNEQFF
v_gene: TRBV7-2; j_gene: TRBJ2-5; CDR3aa: CASRTIGGQETQYF
v_gene: TRBV20-1; j_gene: TRBJ1-6; CDR3aa: CSARDREYSPLHF
v_gene: TRBV29-1; j_gene: TRBJ2-1; CDR3aa: CSVATALSNEQFF
v_gene: TRBV3-1; j_gene: TRBJ1-1; CDR3aa: CASSQGDTFGPAGAFF
v_gene: TRBV19; j_gene: TRBJ1-5; CDR3aa: CASTEQGWGQPQHF
v_gene: TRBV28; j_gene: TRBJ2-5; CDR3aa: CASMEYQETQYF
v_gene: TRBV20-1; j_gene: TRBJ1-1; CDR3aa: CSASPQGANTEAFF
v_gene: TRBV28; j_gene: TRBJ2-7; CDR3aa: CASSFSPGQGYSYEQYF
v_gene: TRBV28; j_gene: TRBJ1-6; CDR3aa: CASSFGVSFSPLHF
v_gene: TRBV7-6; j_gene: TRBJ2-1; CDR3aa: CASSLGDTNEQFF
v_gene: TRBV6-2/TRBV6-3; j_gene: TRBJ2-1; CDR3aa: CASSPAQGAVNEQFF
v_gene: TRBV12-3/TRBV12-4; j_gene: TRBJ1-6; CDR3aa: CASSFSLNSPLHF
v_gene: TRBV5-5; j_gene: TRBJ2-1; CDR3aa: CASSLVGGNNEQFF
v_gene: TRBV9; j_gene: TRBJ2-7; CDR3aa: CASGGRSEQYF
v_gene: TRBV11-3; j_gene: TRBJ2-1; CDR3aa: CASSLDWTPGAEQFF
v_gene: TRBV23-1; j_gene: TRBJ2-7; CDR3aa: CASSQSLGTATYEQYF
v_gene: TRBV7-3; j_gene: TRBJ2-2; CDR3aa: CASSLSLRGEELFF
v_gene: TRBV7-9; j_gene: TRBJ1-1; CDR3aa: CASSPGRGFSEAFF
v_gene: TRBV12-3/TRBV12-4; j_gene: TRBJ2-1; CDR3aa: CASSFVDQEQFF
v_gene: TRBV28; j_gene: TRBJ2-3; CDR3aa: CASQEGPGLKYF
v_gene: TRBV7-8; j_gene: TRBJ2-1; CDR3aa: CASSRDRGPTNEQFF
v_gene: TRBV27; j_gene: TRBJ2-2; CDR3aa: CASSTLAGGREELFF
v_gene: TRBV7-6; j_gene: TRBJ2-1; CDR3aa: CASSPRTRGDNEQFF
v_gene: TRBV12-3/TRBV12-4; j_gene: TRBJ1-1; CDR3aa: CASSLVQGGTEAFF
v_gene: TRBV4-3; j_gene: TRBJ2-3; CDR3aa: CASSQGGRSADTQYF
v_gene: TRBV2; j_gene: TRBJ2-2; CDR3aa: CASSERRGTNTGELFF
v_gene: TRBV6-5; j_gene: TRBJ1-1; CDR3aa: CASNPTGNTEAFF
v_gene: TRBV12-3/TRBV12-4; j_gene: TRBJ1-1; CDR3aa: CASTPRDRALNTEAFF
v_gene: TRBV29-1; j_gene: TRBJ1-4; CDR3aa: CSVEWGQGKNEKLFF
v_gene: TRBV11-3; j_gene: TRBJ2-1; CDR3aa: CASSLLKGPIAYNEQFF
v_gene: TRBV4-3; j_gene: TRBJ2-3; CDR3aa: CASSQDAGDTQYF
v_gene: TRBV29-1; j_gene: TRBJ2-1; CDR3aa: CSVETGTSSYNEQLF
v_gene: TRBV29-1; j_gene: TRBJ2-7; CDR3aa: CSVTGPLSYEQYF
v_gene: TRBV9; j_gene: TRBJ2-7; CDR3aa: CASSPARVGWDEQYF
v_gene: TRBV7-9; j_gene: TRBJ2-7; CDR3aa: CASSSSNSAGYEQYF
v_gene: TRBV10-3; j_gene: TRBJ2-7; CDR3aa: CAISSRLAGDLEQYF
v_gene: TRBV5-1; j_gene: TRBJ2-1; CDR3aa: CASSSWTGTVNEQFF
v_gene: TRBV7-9; j_gene: TRBJ2-5; CDR3aa: CASSPPQSMETQYF
v_gene: TRBV10-3; j_gene: TRBJ2-7; CDR3aa: CAIRGRDRTPYEQYF
v_gene: TRBV6-2/TRBV6-3; j_gene: TRBJ2-1; CDR3aa: CASTYTDYNEQFF
v_gene: TRBV27; j_gene: TRBJ2-1; CDR3aa: CASSYRALRGDDNEQFF
v_gene: TRBV4-3; j_gene: TRBJ1-1; CDR3aa: CASSQGTELNTEAFF
v_gene: TRBV29-1; j_gene: TRBJ2-1; CDR3aa: CSVHSGGGDPSYNEQFF
v_gene: TRBV7-9; j_gene: TRBJ2-5; CDR3aa: CASSPDRIEETQYF
v_gene: TRBV12-3/TRBV12-4; j_gene: TRBJ2-5; CDR3aa: CASSLGGGRNQETQYF
v_gene: TRBV12-3/TRBV12-4; j_gene: TRBJ2-5; CDR3aa: CASLKGGRETQYF
v_gene: TRBV29-1; j_gene: TRBJ2-3; CDR3aa: CSVEEGGTDTQYF
v_gene: TRBV7-2; j_gene: TRBJ1-4; CDR3aa: CASSFLDRSEKLFF
v_gene: TRBV9; j_gene: TRBJ2-3; CDR3aa: CASSVDSTDTQYF
v_gene: TRBV7-9; j_gene: TRBJ1-3; CDR3aa: CASSLPYRGSTIYF
v_gene: TRBV9; j_gene: TRBJ2-2; CDR3aa: CASSVEIRQQNTGELFF
v_gene: TRBV2; j_gene: TRBJ2-7; CDR3aa: CASSPGTGNYEQYF
v_gene: TRBV7-8; j_gene: TRBJ2-7; CDR3aa: CASRRNTERQQYF
v_gene: TRBV11-3; j_gene: TRBJ2-5; CDR3aa: CASTNNRVGSWETQYF
v_gene: TRBV13; j_gene: TRBJ2-4; CDR3aa: CASSFGPPLLAKNIQYF
v_gene: TRBV3-1; j_gene: TRBJ2-1; CDR3aa: CASSQDNSGGIPHNEQFF